The clone carrying this T cell receptor (beta chain) occurred many times. The sample is drawn from a study of blood T cell repertoires in COVID-19. For the study at large: The cDNA or gDNA used as material had been derived from T cells, B-cell-depleted T cells, or PBMCs.

Generated by immunoSEQ multiplex PCR, the TCRdb table keeps only in-frame clones and is missing some. The sample has over 130,000 clones, over 75% seen once. The V gene's germline CDR1 is SGDLS and CDR2 YYNGEE. The CDR3 runs 15 residues. Between the trimmed V and J ends, which lost 3 bases and 7 bases, there was a span of 16 bases. Sequencing was done on a sample of peripheral blood. The TCR sequence derives from a man between 60 and 75 years old with active or convalescent COVID-19. The chain carries TRBV9 and TRBJ2-2, with no clear D. The CDR3 region is CASSAIPKPGGELFF. The CDR3, as DNA: TGTGCCAGCAGCGCCATACCCAAGCCGGGCGGGGAGCTGTTTTTT. The complete variable domain, with remaining parts taken from reference TRBV9 and TRBJ2-2, reads DSGVTQTPKHLITATGQRVTLRCSPRSGDLSVYWYQQSLDQGLQFLIQYYNGEERAKGNILERFSAQQFPDLHSELNLSSLELGDSALYFCASSAIPKPGGELFFGEGSRLTVL.